The present TCR beta chain was sequenced within a study of identical twins. Study observations and caveats: Not following the same donors, the study drew its conclusions from cross-sectional statistical analysis.

With no exceptions, donors were healthy Caucasians. This clonotype was recorded at least ten times. Its cognate antigen is unknown. TCRdb re-called the 5' RACE reads with MiXCR, one entry per CDR3 protein. The repertoire holds 400,000 to 550,000 distinct CDR3 sequences, over 11% seen once, with around 0.98% in the top ten. CDR1 LNHNV and CDR2 YYDKDF come from the germline V gene (reference sequence). The CDR3 has 12 residues. The J segment lost 7 bases and the V segment lost 5 bases, leaving 4 bases of the junction unmatched. This sample also belongs to another study, concerning yellow fever vaccine responses in identical twins.

The sample comprised CD4+ T cells sorted from blood. V gene TRBV15 combines with J gene TRBJ1-2, with 7 bases fitting TRBD1. This receptor was identified in a woman aged 18-29 years in good health. CDR3 sequence: CATSRDSGGYTF. The CDR3 DNA reads TGTGCCACCAGCCGGGACAGCGGTGGCTACACCTTC.